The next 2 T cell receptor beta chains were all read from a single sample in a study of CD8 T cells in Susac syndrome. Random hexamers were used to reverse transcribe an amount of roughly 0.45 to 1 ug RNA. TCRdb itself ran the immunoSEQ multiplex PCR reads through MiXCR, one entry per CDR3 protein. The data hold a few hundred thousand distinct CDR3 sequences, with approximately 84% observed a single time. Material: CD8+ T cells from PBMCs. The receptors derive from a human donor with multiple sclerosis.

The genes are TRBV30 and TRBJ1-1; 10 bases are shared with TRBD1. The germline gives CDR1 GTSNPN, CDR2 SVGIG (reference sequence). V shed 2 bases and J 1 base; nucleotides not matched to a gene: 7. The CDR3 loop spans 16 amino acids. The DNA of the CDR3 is TGTGCCTGGAGTATGACAGGGGGCTATGGGAACACTGAAGCTTTCTTT. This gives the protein CAWSMTGGYGNTEAFF.

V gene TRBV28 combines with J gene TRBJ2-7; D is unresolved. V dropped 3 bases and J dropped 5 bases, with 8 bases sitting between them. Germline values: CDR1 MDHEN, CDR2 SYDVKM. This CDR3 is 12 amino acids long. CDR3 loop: CASSLIVHEQYF. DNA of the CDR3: TGTGCCAGCAGTTTGATAGTACACGAGCAGTACTTC.